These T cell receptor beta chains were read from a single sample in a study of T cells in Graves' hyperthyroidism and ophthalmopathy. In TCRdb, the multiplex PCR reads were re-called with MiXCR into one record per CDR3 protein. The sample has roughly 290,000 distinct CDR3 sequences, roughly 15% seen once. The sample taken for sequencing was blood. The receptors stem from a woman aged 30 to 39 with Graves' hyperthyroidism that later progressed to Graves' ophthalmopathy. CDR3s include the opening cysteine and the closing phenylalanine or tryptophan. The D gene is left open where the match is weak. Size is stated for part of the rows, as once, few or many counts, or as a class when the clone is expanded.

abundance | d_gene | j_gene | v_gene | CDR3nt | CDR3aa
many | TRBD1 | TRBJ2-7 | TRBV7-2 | TGTGCCAGCAGCTCCCCGGACAGGGGCCTGCGGGAGCAGTACTTC | CASSSPDRGLREQYF
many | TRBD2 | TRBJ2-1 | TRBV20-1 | TGCAGTGCTAGAGATCCCCCGACTAGCGGGAGGTCTTACAATGAGCAGTTCTTC | CSARDPPTSGRSYNEQFF
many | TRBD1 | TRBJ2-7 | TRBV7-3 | TGTGCCAGCAGCCGGGACAGGAGCTACGAGCAGTACTTC | CASSRDRSYEQYF
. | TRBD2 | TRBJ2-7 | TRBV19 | TGTGCCACAACAGCGGGGCGCCTAGGGGCTACCGAGCAGTACTTC | CATTAGRLGATEQYF
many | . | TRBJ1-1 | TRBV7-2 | TGTGCCAGCAGCTCGCCTTTCAAGTGGGGGAATGGCACTGAAGCTTTCTTT | CASSSPFKWGNGTEAFF
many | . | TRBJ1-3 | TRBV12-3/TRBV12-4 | TGTGCCAGCAGTTTAGTCGCAGGAGCCTCTGGAAACACCATATATTTT | CASSLVAGASGNTIYF
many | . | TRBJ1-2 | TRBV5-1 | TGCGCCAGCAGCTTGGCTCAGGGAGCTAACTATGGCTACACCTTC | CASSLAQGANYGYTF
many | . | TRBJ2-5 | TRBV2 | TGTGCCAGCAGTGAAGGGGGGGTGGGCCAAGAGACCCAGTACTTC | CASSEGGVGQETQYF
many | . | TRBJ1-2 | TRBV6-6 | TGTGCCAGCAGTTACGGCGATTTTGGCTACACCTTC | CASSYGDFGYTF
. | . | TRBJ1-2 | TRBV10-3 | TGTGCCATCAGTGCGTCCTCCGGGGTCTCGTACGGCTACACCTTC | CAISASSGVSYGYTF
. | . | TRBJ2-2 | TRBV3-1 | TGTGCCAGCATCATTGGGAGGGGGCACACCGGGGAGCTGTTTTTT | CASIIGRGHTGELFF
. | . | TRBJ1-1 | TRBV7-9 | TGTGCCAGCAGCTTAAAGGGGGGGGTAGCTTTCTTT | CASSLKGGVAFF
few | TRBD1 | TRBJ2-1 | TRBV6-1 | TGTGCCAGCAGGGTAGGGGGCTTTTCCCCAGGTGAGCAGTTCTTC | CASRVGGFSPGEQFF
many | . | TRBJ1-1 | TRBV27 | TGTGCCAGCAGTTTAAGGAGGTGGGATGAAGCTTTCTTT | CASSLRRWDEAFF
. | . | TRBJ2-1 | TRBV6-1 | TGTGCCAGCAGCCCGATAGTTGGTGAGCAGTTCTTC | CASSPIVGEQFF
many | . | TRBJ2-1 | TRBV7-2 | TGTGCCAGCAGCTTAGGGTGGAGGAATGAGCAGTTCTTC | CASSLGWRNEQFF
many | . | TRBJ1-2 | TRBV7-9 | TGTGCCAGCAGCTTATTGGCCTCGGACTATGGCTACACCTTC | CASSLLASDYGYTF
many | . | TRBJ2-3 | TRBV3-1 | TGTGCCAGCAGGGGAAACAGAGTCACAGATACGCAGTATTTT | CASRGNRVTDTQYF
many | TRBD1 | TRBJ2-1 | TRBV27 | TGTGCCAGCAGTTGGGCAGGGGGAAACAATGAGCAGTTCTTC | CASSWAGGNNEQFF
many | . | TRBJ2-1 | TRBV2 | TGTGCCAGCAGGAAAAGCCGGGGGCGCGGTGAGCAGTTCTTC | CASRKSRGRGEQFF
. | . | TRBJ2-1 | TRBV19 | TGTGCCAGTAGTATAAGTATGAGCTCCTACAATGAGCAGTTCTTC | CASSISMSSYNEQFF
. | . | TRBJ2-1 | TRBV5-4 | TGTGCCAGCAGCTTGTTCGGGCGCCCGAAGGAGCAGTTCTTC | CASSLFGRPKEQFF
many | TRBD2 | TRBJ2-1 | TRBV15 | TGTGCCACCAGTCCTTGGACTAGCGGGGTTTACAATGAGCAGTTCTTC | CATSPWTSGVYNEQFF
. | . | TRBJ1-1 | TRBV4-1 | TGCGCCAGCAGCCAAGGATCGGGGAACACTGAAGCTTTCTTT | CASSQGSGNTEAFF